Listed below are T cell receptor beta chains from one sample, sequenced in a study of Ad26.COV2.S vaccination and SARS-CoV-2 variants. TCRdb's table, derived via immunoSEQ multiplex PCR, lists solely in-frame clones and lacks some. The repertoire has approximately 450,000 clones, roughly 90% of them found once; the top ten carry more than 9%. Source: peripheral blood, taken in a trial of Ad26.COV2.S vaccine versus placebo. The receptors shown here come from a person aged 18-65 years who received the Ad26.COV2.S COVID-19 vaccine or a placebo. Both conserved end residues are part of each CDR3. Fields, in order: J gene, V gene, D gene, clone size, CDR3 protein, CDR3 DNA. The D gene is left open where the match is weak. Clone size is given for some rows only: seen once, a few or many times, or a class if the clone is expanded.

j_call: TRBJ2-1; v_call: TRBV5-1; d_call: TRBD2; clone_size: once; cdr3_aa: CASSFTLAGVFVGEQFF; cdr3_nt: TGCGCCAGCAGCTTTACACTAGCGGGAGTTTTTGTAGGTGAGCAGTTCTTC
j_call: TRBJ2-7; v_call: TRBV13; d_call: .; clone_size: .; cdr3_aa: CASSLGRQRTYEQYF; cdr3_nt: TGTGCCAGCAGCTTAGGCCGCCAGCGAACCTACGAGCAGTACTTC
j_call: TRBJ2-5; v_call: TRBV7-8; d_call: .; clone_size: .; cdr3_aa: CASSWGGGVQETQYF; cdr3_nt: TGTGCCAGCAGCTGGGGTGGAGGGGTTCAAGAGACCCAGTACTTC
j_call: TRBJ1-6; v_call: TRBV7-2; d_call: .; clone_size: .; cdr3_aa: CASSHSFNSPLHF; cdr3_nt: TGTGCCAGCAGCCATTCTTTTAATTCACCCCTCCACTTT
j_call: TRBJ1-1; v_call: TRBV7-8; d_call: .; clone_size: once; cdr3_aa: CASSLERGNTEAFF; cdr3_nt: TGTGCCAGCAGCTTAGAACGGGGGAACACTGAAGCTTTCTTT
j_call: TRBJ2-7; v_call: TRBV19; d_call: TRBD2; clone_size: .; cdr3_aa: CASSTPGTTYEQYF; cdr3_nt: TGTGCCAGTAGTACCCCCGGGACTACCTACGAGCAGTACTTC
j_call: TRBJ2-2; v_call: TRBV5-4; d_call: .; clone_size: .; cdr3_aa: CASTPGGWPGELFF; cdr3_nt: TGTGCCAGCACCCCGGGGGGCTGGCCCGGGGAGCTGTTTTTT
j_call: TRBJ1-1; v_call: TRBV3-1/TRBV3-2; d_call: .; clone_size: .; cdr3_aa: CASSQGTEAFF; cdr3_nt: TGTGCCAGCAGCCAGGGCACTGAAGCTTTCTTT
j_call: TRBJ2-3; v_call: TRBV19; d_call: TRBD2; clone_size: .; cdr3_aa: CASMAVAGVVDTQYF; cdr3_nt: TGTGCCAGTATGGCAGTAGCGGGAGTTGTAGATACGCAGTATTTT
j_call: TRBJ2-1; v_call: TRBV27; d_call: .; clone_size: .; cdr3_aa: CASSRANGLGEQFF; cdr3_nt: TGTGCCAGCAGCAGGGCGAACGGGCTAGGTGAGCAGTTCTTC
j_call: TRBJ2-5; v_call: TRBV5-6; d_call: TRBD1; clone_size: .; cdr3_aa: CASSTTGGQETQYF; cdr3_nt: TGTGCCAGCAGCACGACAGGGGGCCAAGAGACCCAGTACTTC
j_call: TRBJ1-2; v_call: TRBV7-2; d_call: .; clone_size: .; cdr3_aa: CASSLDMAYGYTF; cdr3_nt: TGTGCCAGCAGCTTAGATATGGCCTATGGCTACACCTTC
j_call: TRBJ2-7; v_call: TRBV19; d_call: .; clone_size: .; cdr3_aa: CASSMGLYEQYF; cdr3_nt: TGTGCCAGTAGTATGGGGCTCTACGAGCAGTACTTC
j_call: TRBJ2-1; v_call: TRBV6-2/TRBV6-3; d_call: .; clone_size: many; cdr3_aa: CASSPPILGNEQFF; cdr3_nt: TGTGCCAGCAGTCCCCCCATACTGGGTAATGAGCAGTTCTTC
j_call: TRBJ2-1; v_call: TRBV3-1/TRBV3-2; d_call: .; clone_size: .; cdr3_aa: CASSLAAYNEQFF; cdr3_nt: TGTGCCAGCAGCCTAGCGGCATACAATGAGCAGTTCTTC
j_call: TRBJ2-5; v_call: TRBV6-1; d_call: .; clone_size: .; cdr3_aa: CASSEAGGYQETQYF; cdr3_nt: TGTGCCAGCAGTGAAGCCGGCGGGTACCAAGAGACCCAGTACTTC
j_call: TRBJ2-1; v_call: TRBV7-6; d_call: .; clone_size: once; cdr3_aa: CASSLALTSNNEQFF; cdr3_nt: TGTGCCAGCAGCTTAGCCCTAACTAGCAACAATGAGCAGTTCTTC
j_call: TRBJ2-4; v_call: TRBV6-5; d_call: TRBD2; clone_size: .; cdr3_aa: CASSAGLAGQNIQYF; cdr3_nt: TGTGCCAGCAGCGCGGGACTAGCGGGACAAAACATTCAGTACTTC
j_call: TRBJ2-7; v_call: TRBV13; d_call: TRBD1; clone_size: few; cdr3_aa: CASNLRQGNYEQYF; cdr3_nt: TGTGCCAGCAACCTTAGACAGGGAAACTACGAGCAGTACTTC
j_call: TRBJ2-2; v_call: TRBV5-1; d_call: .; clone_size: few; cdr3_aa: CASHAGPTNTGELFF; cdr3_nt: TGCGCCAGTCACGCGGGGCCCACGAACACCGGGGAGCTGTTTTTT
j_call: TRBJ2-1; v_call: TRBV18; d_call: .; clone_size: .; cdr3_aa: CASSPPQSGYNEQFF; cdr3_nt: TGTGCCAGCTCACCTCCACAATCAGGCTACAATGAGCAGTTCTTC
j_call: TRBJ2-7; v_call: TRBV28; d_call: .; clone_size: .; cdr3_aa: CASSFSTGRYEQYF; cdr3_nt: TGTGCCAGCAGTTTTTCGACGGGAAGGTACGAGCAGTACTTC
j_call: TRBJ2-3; v_call: TRBV7-2; d_call: TRBD2; clone_size: once; cdr3_aa: CASSHRLAGGRDTQYF; cdr3_nt: TGTGCCAGCAGCCACCGACTAGCGGGAGGGCGAGATACGCAGTATTTT
j_call: TRBJ2-1; v_call: TRBV3-1/TRBV3-2; d_call: TRBD2; clone_size: .; cdr3_aa: CASSQVGTSGRSIPNEQFF; cdr3_nt: TGTGCCAGCAGCCAAGTGGGGACTAGCGGGAGATCGATCCCCAATGAGCAGTTCTTC
j_call: TRBJ2-3; v_call: TRBV7-2; d_call: TRBD2; clone_size: .; cdr3_aa: CASSLFWSSGSIDTQYF; cdr3_nt: TGTGCCAGCAGCTTATTTTGGTCGAGCGGGAGTATAGATACGCAGTATTTT
j_call: TRBJ1-2; v_call: TRBV6-5; d_call: TRBD1; clone_size: .; cdr3_aa: CASSPGQGANYGYTF; cdr3_nt: TGTGCCAGCAGTCCTGGACAGGGAGCTAACTATGGCTACACCTTC
j_call: TRBJ2-5; v_call: TRBV2; d_call: .; clone_size: .; cdr3_aa: CASRGIQETQYF; cdr3_nt: TGTGCCAGCAGGGGAATCCAAGAGACCCAGTACTTC
j_call: TRBJ1-1; v_call: TRBV9; d_call: TRBD1; clone_size: .; cdr3_aa: CASSPGQGSTEAFF; cdr3_nt: TGTGCCAGCAGCCCGGGACAGGGAAGCACTGAAGCTTTCTTT
j_call: TRBJ2-6; v_call: TRBV5-6; d_call: .; clone_size: .; cdr3_aa: CASSLSGANVLTF; cdr3_nt: TGTGCCAGCAGCCTCTCTGGGGCCAACGTCCTGACTTTC
j_call: TRBJ1-1; v_call: TRBV29-1; d_call: TRBD1; clone_size: .; cdr3_aa: CSGDRGSGTEAFF; cdr3_nt: TGCAGCGGCGACAGGGGTTCGGGCACTGAAGCTTTCTTT
j_call: TRBJ2-1; v_call: TRBV6-2/TRBV6-3; d_call: TRBD2; clone_size: .; cdr3_aa: CASSLAGVSEQFF; cdr3_nt: TGTGCCAGCAGTTTAGCGGGAGTGAGTGAGCAGTTCTTC
j_call: TRBJ1-1; v_call: TRBV4-3; d_call: .; clone_size: .; cdr3_aa: CASSQTNTEAFF; cdr3_nt: TGCGCCAGCAGCCAAACTAACACTGAAGCTTTCTTT
j_call: TRBJ2-7; v_call: TRBV12-3/TRBV12-4; d_call: TRBD2; clone_size: .; cdr3_aa: CASSVSGAYEQYF; cdr3_nt: TGTGCCAGCAGTGTTAGCGGGGCGTACGAGCAGTACTTC
j_call: TRBJ1-1; v_call: TRBV30; d_call: .; clone_size: .; cdr3_aa: CAWSRSGIEAFF; cdr3_nt: TGTGCCTGGAGCCGGAGTGGAATTGAAGCTTTCTTT
j_call: TRBJ2-5; v_call: TRBV2; d_call: .; clone_size: .; cdr3_aa: CASSDLETRLETQYF; cdr3_nt: TGTGCCAGCAGTGACCTTGAGACTAGACTAGAGACCCAGTACTTC
j_call: TRBJ2-2; v_call: TRBV5-6; d_call: .; clone_size: .; cdr3_aa: CASSPLSYTGELFF; cdr3_nt: TGTGCCAGCAGCCCGCTCAGCTACACCGGGGAGCTGTTTTTT
j_call: TRBJ1-1; v_call: TRBV18; d_call: .; clone_size: .; cdr3_aa: CASSPGKVLNTEAFF; cdr3_nt: TGTGCCAGCTCACCCGGGAAGGTATTAAACACTGAAGCTTTCTTT
j_call: TRBJ2-5; v_call: TRBV5-1; d_call: .; clone_size: .; cdr3_aa: CASRPVPGSQETQYF; cdr3_nt: TGCGCCAGCAGGCCCGTCCCAGGGAGCCAAGAGACCCAGTACTTC
j_call: TRBJ2-3; v_call: TRBV27; d_call: TRBD2; clone_size: once; cdr3_aa: CASSSPPILAAFTDTQYF; cdr3_nt: TGTGCCAGCAGTTCCCCCCCAATACTAGCGGCGTTCACAGATACGCAGTATTTT
j_call: TRBJ2-7; v_call: TRBV5-1; d_call: TRBD2; clone_size: .; cdr3_aa: CASSLGGLDYEQYF; cdr3_nt: TGCGCCAGCAGCTTGGGGGGACTAGATTACGAGCAGTACTTC